A single sample is the source of the 3 T cell receptor beta chains below, sequenced in a study of somatic mutations in cytotoxic T cells in rheumatoid arthritis. This table comes from immunoSEQ multiplex PCR, and its TCRdb copy is limited to in-frame clones, with some not included. The table shows tens of thousands of clones, with about 87% occurring only once. The sequenced sample was CD8+ T cells sorted from blood. The source of these receptors is an adult with rheumatoid arthritis.

The chain is built from TRBV5-5 and TRBJ1-2; D is perhaps TRBD1 (5 bases). Germline V gives CDR1 SGHKS, CDR2 YYEKEE (reference sequence). The CDR3 totals 16 residues. V was cut by 0 bases and J by 7 bases, with 19 bases left in between. CDR3 sequence reads: CASSLGGTAGEGGYTF. The CDR3 DNA follows: TGTGCCAGCAGCTTGGGGGGGACGGCTGGGGAGGGTGGCTACACCTTC.

The genes are TRBV6-1 and TRBJ1-3; 10 bases agree with TRBD1. V lost 3 bases to trimming and J lost 3 bases; unmatched junction nucleotides: 5. Germline CDR1 reads MNHNS; CDR2 reads SASEGT. CDR3 length equals 16 residues. CDR3 region: CASSDPGTGDGNTIYF. As DNA, the CDR3 is TGTGCCAGCAGTGATCCCGGGACAGGGGATGGAAACACCATATATTTT.

The chain employs TRBV19 and TRBJ2-3; weak D call: TRBD2 (6 bases). The germline V and J ends were trimmed by 0 bases and 2 bases, with 12 bases remaining between them. This CDR3 has 16 residues. Germline CDR1 reads LNHDA; CDR2 reads SQIVND (reference sequence). CDR3 in amino acids: CASSIDSGDFTDTQYF. CDR3 coding DNA: TGTGCCAGTAGTATAGATTCCGGGGACTTCACAGATACGCAGTATTTT.